The T cell receptor beta chain described here comes from a study of CD8 T cells in Susac syndrome. In blood CD8+ and CD4+ T cells, TCR beta underwent sequencing. Fulfillment of recently defined diagnostic criteria for definite or probable disease was shown by the patients with Susac syndrome. In contrast to the negatively isolated CD8+ and CD4+ T cells, TEMRA cells were FACS-enriched. This clonotype appeared a single time. The CDR3 is made up of 14 amino acids. Germline CDR1 MNHEY, CDR2 SMNVEV (reference sequence). Between the trimmed V and J ends, which lost 8 bases and 3 bases, there was a span of 17 bases. An amount of RNA that ranged from roughly 0.45 to 1 ug was reverse transcribed with random hexamers. Amplification of TCR beta CDR3 by immunoSEQ multiplex PCR spanned 54 Vbeta and 13 Jbeta. TCRdb re-called the immunoSEQ multiplex PCR reads with MiXCR, one entry per CDR3 protein. In the table there are 75,000 to 95,000 distinct CDR3 sequences, just under 95% of which are singletons.

The sequencing input was CD8+ T cells from PBMCs. The source of this sequence is a human donor with Susac syndrome. The rearrangement joins TRBV27 to TRBJ2-7, with D unclear. The CDR3 reads CASQPWVVSYEQYF. The DNA of the CDR3 is TGTGCCAGCCAGCCGTGGGTAGTCAGCTACGAGCAGTACTTC.